The entry that follows covers one T cell receptor (beta chain) sequence. Its antigen is unknown. Sequencing of TCR beta drew on CD8+ and CD4+ T cells from blood. TEMRA cells were enriched by FACS, while CD8+ and CD4+ T cells were obtained through a negative isolation that was performed magnetically. The entry originates in a study of CD8 T cells in Susac syndrome. Findings of the study overall: By the study's own acknowledgment, its TCR sequencing and HLA analysis included relatively few individuals.

Reverse transcription of about 0.5 to 1 ug RNA used random hexamers. TCRdb fed the immunoSEQ multiplex PCR reads into MiXCR, producing one record per CDR3 protein. The table lists a few hundred thousand distinct CDR3 sequences, 92% of them singletons. What was sequenced was CD4+ T cells from PBMCs. The receptor was isolated from a human donor with multiple sclerosis.

The CDR3 loop reads CASSPSISYGYTF. The DNA of the CDR3 is TGTGCCAGTAGCCCCTCGATATCGTATGGCTACACCTTC. The chain uses TRBV19 and TRBJ1-2; no clear D gene. This CDR3 spans 13 amino acids. Germline CDR1 is LNHDA and CDR2 is SQIVND (reference sequence). The V end was cut by 6 bases, the J end by 5 bases, with 13 bases between.